These 27 T cell receptor beta chains originate from one sample sequenced in a study of metastatic and nonmetastatic thyroid tumors. Thyroid surgery was preceded by no treatment in any patient. TCRdb reassembled clones from the PCR reads with MiXCR. Of 35,000 to 50,000 clones detected, 20% to 25% appear once; the ten largest clones hold approximately 15%. Sequencing input: tumor tissue. All receptors derive from a female donor with papillary thyroid cancer or a benign thyroid nodule (not recorded which). Some clones in this sample may be carry-over from other donors' samples.

The CDR3 DNA sequence: TGTGCCAGCAGCTTGGCCGGGGGACCGAGGGGCTACACCTTC. Residues: CASSLAGGPRGYTF. The chain couples TRBV5-8 to TRBJ1-2; D may be TRBD1 (5 bases). V was trimmed by 0 bases and J by 8 bases, leaving 14 bases between them. Germline V CDR1 and CDR2: SGHTS, YDEGEE. The CDR3 totals 14 residues.

There are many counts of this clone. The V and J genes are TRBV2 and TRBJ2-7, with a tentative D call TRBD2 (6 bases). The CDR3 runs to 15 residues. Per the germline V gene, CDR1 is SNHLY and CDR2 is FYNNEI. V shed 3 bases and J shed 0 bases, with 12 bases lying between them. The CDR3 DNA reads TGTGCCAGCAGTGATCCCGGGAGCCCCTCCTACGAGCAGTACTTC. The encoded protein is CASSDPGSPSYEQYF.

A few counts support this clone. One end of the junction is discordant with germline, which a read error may explain. J is TRBJ1-6 and V is TRBV12-3 or TRBV12-4; D ambiguous. There are 16 residues in the CDR3. CDR3 sequence: CASIFGGPSSNSPLHF. Written as DNA, the CDR3 is TGTGCCAGCATTTTTGGCGGCCCATCCTCTAATTCACCCCTCCACTTT.

The chain couples TRBV15 to TRBJ1-3; no definite D call. With 3 bases removed from V and 4 bases from J, the gap between germline ends came to 13 bases. Per germline, CDR1 LNHNV and CDR2 YYDKDF (reference sequence). This CDR3 has 15 amino acids. The CDR3 nucleotides are TGTGCCACCAGCAGGGCTAAGAACGGAGGAAACACCATATATTTT. Translated, it gives CATSRAKNGGNTIYF.

This clone was recorded many times. The rearrangement uses TRBV6-1 and TRBJ1-1, with D perhaps TRBD1 (6 bases). Trimming removed 5 bases from V and 6 bases from J, with 10 bases in between. Per germline, CDR1 MNHNS and CDR2 SASEGT. CDR3 size: 12 residues. Here the CDR3 DNA reads TGTGCCAGCAGTTCAAGACAGGCTGAAGCTTTCTTT. It encodes CASSSRQAEAFF.

This chain connects TRBV20-1 to TRBJ1-2, with 7 bases that match TRBD1. Germline trimming cut 1 base from V and 4 bases from J; bases unmatched to any gene: 3. The CDR3 is 13 residues long. CDR1 DFQATT and CDR2 SNEGSKA come from the germline V gene (reference sequence). CDR3 coding DNA: TGCAGTGCTAGAGGACAGGGTTCCTATGGCTACACCTTC. Translated: CSARGQGSYGYTF.

The sample holds many counts of this clone. The V and J genes are TRBV11-2 and TRBJ2-3, with D possibly being TRBD2 (6 bases). Trimming removed 5 bases from V and 0 bases from J, with 15 bases in between. The CDR3 runs to 16 residues. The germline CDR1 and CDR2 sequences are SGHAT and FQNNGV. CDR3 sequence: CASSTGLLYSTDTQYF. The CDR3 nucleotides read TGTGCCAGCAGCACCGGACTATTATATAGCACAGATACGCAGTATTTT.

V gene TRBV6-1 combines with J gene TRBJ2-5; 7 bases are shared with TRBD2. Germline V CDR1 and CDR2: MNHNS, SASEGT. V lost 6 bases, J lost 3 bases, and 4 bases stayed unmatched. The CDR3 consists of 13 residues. Here the CDR3 DNA reads TGTGCCAGCAGCTCAGGACTAGAAGAGACCCAGTACTTC. As protein: CASSSGLEETQYF.

This clone came up many times. This chain uses TRBV5-1 with TRBJ2-3; D gene uncertain. Germline assignment: CDR1 SGHRS and CDR2 YFSETQ. This CDR3 has 12 amino acids. Trimming stripped 4 bases from V and 6 bases from J, with 9 bases between. The CDR3 bases are TGCGCCAGCAGCGAAGGACGGGATACGCAGTATTTT. Its translation is CASSEGRDTQYF.

This clone was found many times. The chain recombines TRBV4-3 with TRBJ2-1; D call uncertain. The CDR3 has 12 residues. Per the germline V gene, CDR1 is LGHNA and CDR2 is YSLEER. The ends were cut back, 0 bases at V and 10 bases at J, with 7 bases in the middle. CDR3 sequence (DNA): TGCGCCAGCAGCCAAGATAAAAGCGAGCAGTTCTTC. As protein: CASSQDKSEQFF.

By share of the sample, this clone is medium-sized (0.01 to 0.1%). V is TRBV12-3 or TRBV12-4 and J is TRBJ1-2, with D unresolved. The CDR3 extends over 13 amino acids. The germline V and J ends were trimmed by 5 bases and 5 bases, with 12 bases remaining between them. Here the CDR3 reads CASSPPDPYGYTF. As DNA, the CDR3 is TGTGCCAGCAGTCCCCCCGATCCATATGGCTACACCTTC.

The sample holds a few counts of this clone. The rearrangement links TRBV6-1 to TRBJ2-7; maybe TRBD1 (6 bases). The CDR3 has 16 amino acids. Trimming pared 1 base from V and 2 bases from J, leaving 15 bases between. Germline V CDR1 and CDR2: MNHNS, SASEGT. CDR3 nucleotide sequence: TGTGCCAGCAGTGAAGGTCAAGAGGACAGCACCTACGAGCAGTACTTC. Amino acid sequence: CASSEGQEDSTYEQYF.

The DNA of the CDR3 is TGTGCCAGCAGAAACCACGGGGGGGTCTACTCCTACGAGCAGTACTTC. Its translation is CASRNHGGVYSYEQYF. This chain links TRBV6-1 with TRBJ2-7; TRBD2 matches 8 bases. V lost 6 bases to trimming and J lost 0 bases; unmatched junction nucleotides: 10. The CDR3 has 16 amino acids. Per germline, CDR1 MNHNS and CDR2 SASEGT.

This chain links TRBV3-1 with TRBJ2-3, with 11 bases matching TRBD2. CDR3 size: 17 residues. The V gene's germline CDR1 is LGHDT and CDR2 YNNKEL (reference sequence). V gave up 0 bases and J gave up 4 bases; unmatched junction bases: 6. CDR3 nucleotide sequence: TGTGCCAGCAGCCAAGATAAACTAGCGGGAGTAGCAGATACGCAGTATTTT. This translates into CASSQDKLAGVADTQYF.

This clone was seen a handful of times. The chain employs TRBV15 and TRBJ2-5; possibly TRBD1 or TRBD2 for D (5 bases each). The CDR3 totals 15 residues. Germline lookup yields CDR1 LNHNV and CDR2 YYDKDF (reference sequence). V shed 0 bases and J shed 1 base, with 9 bases lying between them. DNA of the CDR3: TGTGCCACCAGCAGAGATCGAGGGGTCCAAGAGACCCAGTACTTC. Its protein product is CATSRDRGVQETQYF.

This clone was counted between two and nine times. The CDR3 loop reads CASSYRGGELFF. CDR3 nucleotides: TGTGCCAGCAGCTATAGGGGCGGGGAGCTGTTTTTT. The chain uses TRBV11-1 and TRBJ2-2, with D possibly matching TRBD1 (5 bases). From germline, CDR1 is SGHAT and CDR2 FQDESV (reference sequence). V lost 4 bases to trimming and J lost 7 bases, with 7 bases between them. The CDR3 totals 12 residues.

This clone was observed at least ten times. This chain connects TRBV20-1 to TRBJ2-4; weak D call: TRBD2 (8 bases). Germline loops: CDR1 DFQATT, CDR2 SNEGSKA (reference sequence). The CDR3 contains 17 residues. V was shortened by 0 bases and J by 7 bases, with 22 bases between the two germline ends. The CDR3 loop is CSARDFDGRGLVNIQYF. The CDR3 DNA sequence: TGCAGTGCTAGAGATTTCGACGGGAGGGGGCTTGTGAACATTCAGTACTTC.

This clone occurred many times. CDR3 residues: CASSFSGGGSYEQYF. The CDR3 DNA is TGCGCCAGCAGCTTTAGCGGGGGGGGCTCCTACGAGCAGTACTTC. The rearrangement joins TRBV5-1 to TRBJ2-7; TRBD2 aligns across 11 bases. Germline values: CDR1 SGHRS, CDR2 YFSETQ. J was trimmed by 0 bases and V by 2 bases; bases with no gene match: 1. The CDR3 runs to 15 residues.

This clone occurred many times. V is TRBV2 and J is TRBJ2-7; TRBD1 might be the D (6 bases). CDR1 SNHLY and CDR2 FYNNEI come from the germline V gene. The V and J ends lost 6 bases and 6 bases respectively, with 12 bases between them. The CDR3 is made up of 12 amino acids. For the CDR3, the DNA is TGTGCCAGCAGGGGGGCCTCTGGCGAGCAGTACTTC. It is translated as CASRGASGEQYF.

The J gene is TRBJ1-1, the V gene TRBV5-1; D is unclear. The germline CDR1 and CDR2 sequences are SGHRS and YFSETQ. V was cut by 3 bases and J by 1 base, with 13 bases left in between. The CDR3 loop spans 15 amino acids. The CDR3 bases are TGCGCCAGCAGCTCCGAGACATGGGGGAACACTGAAGCTTTCTTT. Translated, it gives CASSSETWGNTEAFF.

This clone was counted many times. The rearrangement uses TRBV20-1 and TRBJ1-2; no clear D gene. CDR1 is DFQATT, CDR2 SNEGSKA, per germline (reference sequence). This CDR3 spans 13 amino acids. V was clipped by 6 bases and J by 7 bases, with 18 bases between them. The CDR3 region is CSAHPRGVGGYTF. The CDR3 DNA is TGCAGTGCCCACCCCCGGGGAGTTGGTGGCTACACCTTC.

The chain couples TRBV6-1 to TRBJ1-2; 7 positions agree with TRBD1. The CDR3 consists of 13 residues. The V and J ends lost 6 bases and 3 bases, in that order; junction bases with no gene match: 4. Germline V gene lookup returns CDR1 MNHNS and CDR2 SASEGT. CDR3 region: CASRTGLDYGYTF. The CDR3, as DNA: TGTGCCAGCAGGACAGGGTTGGACTATGGCTACACCTTC.

This clone came up many times. The chain couples TRBV9 to TRBJ2-3; TRBD2 might be the D (5 bases). The CDR3 has 14 amino acids. CDR1 and CDR2 from the germline V gene are SGDLS and YYNGEE. The germline V and J ends were trimmed by 3 bases and 1 base, with 9 bases remaining between them. In DNA, the CDR3 is TGTGCCAGCAGCGATGGACTTGGCACAGATACGCAGTATTTT. Residues: CASSDGLGTDTQYF. The full variable domain, in which reference TRBV9 and TRBJ2-3 provide the parts outside the CDR3, is DSGVTQTPKHLITATGQRVTLRCSPRSGDLSVYWYQQSLDQGLQFLIQYYNGEERAKGNILERFSAQQFPDLHSELNLSSLELGDSALYFCASSDGLGTDTQYFGPGTRLTVL.

This clone was observed many times. The chain is built from TRBV29-1 and TRBJ2-1, with 12 bases fitting TRBD2. J gave up 9 bases and V 5 bases, and 11 bases lay outside the gene matches. Germline values: CDR1 SQVTM, CDR2 ANQGSEA. The CDR3 covers 15 residues. The CDR3 coding sequence is TGCAGCGTTCCCAGACTAGCGGGAGAATCGAGTGAGCAGTTCTTC. Translating gives CSVPRLAGESSEQFF.

This clone appeared a single time. The rearrangement links TRBV13 to TRBJ2-7; perhaps TRBD2 as D (5 bases). Germline values: CDR1 PRHDT, CDR2 FYEKMQ (reference sequence). The V end lost 8 bases, the J end lost 6 bases, and 23 bases lay between the germline ends. The CDR3 contains 15 residues. The DNA of the CDR3 is TGTGCCAGCGCCCTGCTGGGAGCGCTCGGTTCCGAGCAGTACTTC. Translation: CASALLGALGSEQYF.

This clone was seen more than once but under ten times. The same CDR3 is also encoded by other DNA sequences in this sample. The chain links TRBV28 to TRBJ1-2; 9 nucleotides agree with TRBD1. Germline CDR1 and CDR2: MDHEN and SYDVKM. Trimming cost V 4 bases and J 8 bases; bases outside gene matches: 8. This CDR3 comprises 14 residues. This chain's CDR3 is CASSSDRGIRGYTF. In DNA form, the CDR3 reads TGTGCCAGCAGTTCCGACAGGGGGATTAGGGGCTACACCTTC.

This clone was seen a handful of times. The rearrangement links TRBV12-3 or TRBV12-4 to TRBJ2-3; 12 nucleotides match TRBD2. The length of the CDR3 is 15 residues. After removal of 6 bases from V and 4 bases from J, the junction contained 5 bases not matched to a gene. The CDR3 here is CASSTSSGGADTQYF. As DNA, the CDR3 is TGTGCCAGCAGCACCTCTAGCGGGGGGGCAGATACGCAGTATTTT.